This T cell receptor (beta chain) emerged from a study of cytomegalovirus exposure and HLA in healthy donors. General study points: HLA restriction was apparent for most CMV-associated TCR beta chains in a later analysis. Researchers had no immune exposure information except CMV serostatus available. TCR beta sequences reportedly predicted the HLA-A and HLA-B alleles of most subjects accurately.

The PCR ran on 60 Vbeta and 13 Jbeta primers. TCRdb's table, derived via immunoSEQ multiplex PCR, lists solely in-frame clones and lacks some. The sample consists of 130,000 or so clones, just under 85% of them appearing once. Comment on this clone: The antigen is undetermined.

The germline V gene encodes CDR1 SGHDT and CDR2 YYEEEE. This CDR3 is 13 amino acids long. V shed 6 bases and J shed 9 bases, with 18 bases lying between them. The TCR originated in a woman in her 40s in good health and CMV-seronegative. The chain couples TRBV5-6 to TRBJ2-5, with D possibly TRBD1 on 5 matching bases. Sample: PBMCs. DNA for the CDR3: TGTGCCAGCACCGGAACCACCGAAGGGGCCCAGTACTTC. This sequence encodes CASTGTTEGAQYF.